This T cell receptor beta chain was captured by sequencing in a study of blood T cell repertoires in COVID-19. Study-wide background: COVID-19 samples from acute and convalescent phases originated in the United States, Italy and Spain. T cells, B-cell-depleted T cells, or PBMCs supplied cDNA or gDNA.

Germline V gives CDR1 MNHEY, CDR2 SVGAGI. The CDR3 spans 14 residues. Trimming shortened V by 6 bases and J by 0 bases, and 11 bases separated the two germline ends. Per the original data handling: The authors estimated nucleated cell counts from reference gene primer amplification. The method was immunoSEQ multiplex PCR; TCRdb's version includes in-frame clones alone and lacks a portion of them. V and J calls and clone size are given by that table; D and trimming were obtained from the DNA. Of fewer than 15,000 clones listed, approximately 91% are singletons. The source material was peripheral blood. The sequence came from a human donor in a cohort sampled during active COVID-19. The V and J genes are TRBV6-5 and TRBJ1-1; D gene ambiguous. CDR3 sequence (DNA): TGTGCCAGCAGACCCCGCAGATTGAACACTGAAGCTTTCTTT. Protein sequence: CASRPRRLNTEAFF.